This T cell receptor (beta chain) was recorded in a study of blood T cell repertoires in COVID-19. Germline CDR1 reads MNHNY; CDR2 reads SVGAGI (reference sequence). V was clipped by 6 bases and J by 3 bases; unmatched bases: 8. The CDR3 loop spans 14 amino acids. Authors' processing steps: Reference gene primer amplification yielded estimated nucleated cell counts. Clones were sequenced by immunoSEQ multiplex PCR, and TCRdb holds only the in-frame ones, with some missing. D and trimming were read from the DNA, whereas the V and J calls and clone size are those reported in that table. The table records 350,000 to 400,000 clones, around 89% of them present only once.

Sample: peripheral blood. The clonotype originates from a woman in her twenties or thirties with COVID-19, enrolled during active disease. The chain employs TRBV6-6 and TRBJ2-7, with 7 bases lining up with TRBD1. The CDR3 DNA reads as TGTGCCAGCAGGGCTCTCAGGGACAGCTACGAGCAGTACTTC. This gives the protein CASRALRDSYEQYF.